This record looks at one T cell receptor beta chain sequence and its context. The antigen remains unidentified. Method: immunoSEQ multiplex PCR; TCRdb's copy keeps in-frame clones and lacks some. The sample includes 96,000 or so clones, about nine tenths of them seen just once. The CDR3 runs 17 residues. Trimming pared 0 bases from V and 1 base from J, leaving 15 bases between. The germline V gene encodes CDR1 MNHNS and CDR2 SASEGT. This record comes from a study of T cell responses to AZD1222 COVID-19 vaccine. Study-wide findings and caveats: After two AZD1222 doses, spike-specific TCR breadth and depth rose versus day 0. Among the donors, most were white British and more were female, and clonal diversity was possibly underestimated.

The receptor was derived from an adult in good health. This specimen consisted of peripheral blood, obtained on day 0 of AZD1222 vaccination. V is TRBV6-1 and J is TRBJ1-1; a weak D match, TRBD1 (6 bases). The chain's CDR3 is CASSEAAGGGGNTEAFF. As DNA, the CDR3 is TGTGCCAGCAGTGAAGCTGCGGGGGGCGGTGGGAACACTGAAGCTTTCTTT.